These 17 T cell receptor beta chains were all obtained from the same sample, sequenced in a study of blood T cell repertoires in COVID-19. Sequencing used immunoSEQ multiplex PCR; TCRdb keeps in-frame clones, though not all of them. The sample contains some 80,000 clones, under 90% of which appear only once. Source material: peripheral blood. The origin of the receptors is a woman aged 40 to 55 with active or convalescent COVID-19.

V usage is TRBV9 and J usage is TRBJ2-2, with 12 nucleotides matching TRBD1. Trimming took 7 bases from V and 4 from J; bases not matched to a gene: 14. Germline values: CDR1 SGDLS, CDR2 YYNGEE. CDR3 length equals 18 residues. The CDR3 nucleotides read TGTGCCAGCGGTACGGGACAGGGGGCTGGCCAATTCACCGGGGAGCTGTTTTTT. Translation: CASGTGQGAGQFTGELFF.

V usage is TRBV27 and J usage is TRBJ1-1; 11 bases match TRBD1. Germline values: CDR1 MNHEY, CDR2 SMNVEV (reference sequence). The V and J ends lost 6 bases and 11 bases, in that order; junction bases with no gene match: 5. The CDR3 is 12 residues long. The CDR3 loop is CASSGTGGKAFF. The CDR3 DNA sequence: TGTGCCAGCAGCGGGACAGGGGGAAAGGCTTTCTTT.

The chain recombines TRBV18 with TRBJ2-1, with D perhaps TRBD2 (7 bases). The V and J ends lost 3 bases and 9 bases respectively, with 12 bases between them. Germline V lookup: CDR1 KGHSH, CDR2 LQKENI. The CDR3 loop spans 13 amino acids. CDR3 nucleotides: TGTGCCAGCTCACCGGGGGGGCAAGGTGAGCAGTTCTTC. It translates to CASSPGGQGEQFF.

The J gene is TRBJ1-6, the V gene TRBV19; 8 nucleotides match TRBD1. Trimming took 4 bases from V and 10 from J; bases not matched to a gene: 9. CDR3 length: 15 residues. Germline V lookup: CDR1 LNHDA, CDR2 SQIVND (reference sequence). This CDR3 is CASSTRTGWRSPLHF. The DNA for the CDR3 is TGTGCCAGTAGTACGCGGACAGGGTGGAGGTCACCCCTCCACTTT.

The chain carries TRBV29-1 and TRBJ1-2, with no clear D. CDR3 length: 11 amino acids. V was trimmed by 3 bases and J by 8 bases, leaving 10 bases between them. Germline V gives CDR1 SQVTM, CDR2 ANQGSEA. CDR3 DNA sequence: TGCAGCGTTGAGGGCGCCAGCGGCTACACCTTC. It is translated as CSVEGASGYTF. Supplemented by reference TRBV29-1 and TRBJ1-2, the full variable domain reads SAVISQKPSRDICQRGTSLTIQCQVDSQVTMMFWYRQQPGQSLTLIATANQGSEATYESGFVIDKFPISRPNLTFSTLTVSNMSPEDSSIYLCSVEGASGYTFGSGTRLTVV.

The chain joins TRBV3-1 (or the pseudogene TRBV3-2) to TRBJ1-3; 8 bases agree with TRBD1. CDR1 is LGHDT, CDR2 YNNKEL, per germline (reference sequence). With V trimmed by 2 bases and J by 3 bases, 3 bases remained unmatched. The CDR3 sequence is 15 residues long. In DNA form, the CDR3 reads TGTGCCAGCAGCCAAACACAGGGGGATGGAAACACCATATATTTT. Encoded protein: CASSQTQGDGNTIYF.

The rearrangement uses TRBV29-1 and TRBJ2-7, with D maybe TRBD2 (6 bases). The germline gives CDR1 SQVTM, CDR2 ANQGSEA. The CDR3 is 13 residues long. Trimming stripped 6 bases from V and 2 bases from J, with 14 bases between. CDR3 sequence (DNA): TGCAGCGTCGCCGGGACTGACCCCTACGAGCAGTACTTC. Protein sequence: CSVAGTDPYEQYF.

The rearrangement links TRBV27 to TRBJ1-1; a possible D gene is TRBD1 (6 bases). This CDR3 is built from 15 residues. V was trimmed by 6 bases and J by 0 bases, leaving 14 bases between them. Germline loops: CDR1 MNHEY, CDR2 SMNVEV (reference sequence). The CDR3 DNA follows: TGTGCCAGCAGCTCGCAGGGGCGACTGAACACTGAAGCTTTCTTT. Amino acid sequence: CASSSQGRLNTEAFF.

The chain couples TRBV5-4 to TRBJ1-2, with a weak D call TRBD1 (5 bases). The CDR3 spans 11 residues. The ends were cut back, 4 bases at V and 8 bases at J, with 9 bases in the middle. Per the germline V gene, CDR1 is SGHNT and CDR2 is YYREEE (reference sequence). CDR3: CASSMRGGYTF. The CDR3 region has the DNA TGTGCCAGCAGCATGCGGGGGGGCTACACCTTC.

The rearrangement joins TRBV11-2 to TRBJ2-3; 11 bases agree with TRBD2. Germline V lookup: CDR1 SGHAT, CDR2 FQNNGV. The CDR3 extends over 15 amino acids. V was clipped by 5 bases and J by 2 bases; unmatched bases: 3. CDR3 nucleotide sequence: TGTGCCAGCAGCCCACTAGCGGGAGCCACAGATACGCAGTATTTT. Translated, it gives CASSPLAGATDTQYF.

The chain couples TRBV7-6 to TRBJ2-3, with 13 bases lining up with TRBD2. The J segment lost 0 bases and the V segment lost 2 bases, leaving 5 bases of the junction unmatched. This CDR3 contains 18 residues. Germline assignment: CDR1 SGHVS and CDR2 FNYEAQ. The CDR3 here is CASSLRTSGGLSTDTQYF. The CDR3 nucleotides are TGTGCCAGCAGCTTAAGGACTAGCGGGGGACTGAGCACAGATACGCAGTATTTT.

The chain uses TRBV5-6 and TRBJ2-7, with TRBD1 matching over 11 bases. The CDR3 has 14 residues. V shed 4 bases and J 4 bases; nucleotides not matched to a gene: 4. CDR1 is SGHDT, CDR2 YYEEEE, per germline. In DNA, the CDR3 is TGTGCCAGCAGCCCAGGACAGGGGGCTTACGAGCAGTACTTC. It translates to CASSPGQGAYEQYF.

This chain joins TRBV11-1 and TRBJ1-1, with D perhaps matching TRBD1 (5 bases). The CDR3 is 15 residues long. Per germline, CDR1 SGHAT and CDR2 FQDESV (reference sequence). Trimming left V 1 base short and J 0 bases short, with 9 bases between. CDR3 sequence (DNA): TGTGCCAGCAGCTTAGTTGGCAGGGTGAACACTGAAGCTTTCTTT. It translates to CASSLVGRVNTEAFF.

V usage is TRBV19 and J usage is TRBJ1-2; 11 bases agree with TRBD1. J gave up 6 bases and V 5 bases, and 17 bases lay outside the gene matches. Germline loops: CDR1 LNHDA, CDR2 SQIVND (reference sequence). This CDR3 is built from 18 residues. In nucleotides, the CDR3 is TGTGCCAGTAGTCTACCGCTCGGGACAGGGGGACTTCGGGATGGCTACACCTTC. This encodes CASSLPLGTGGLRDGYTF.

This clone came up once. This chain links TRBV29-1 with TRBJ1-2, with no clear D. Trimming removed 4 bases at V and 2 bases at J, with 8 bases between. CDR1 and CDR2 from the germline V gene are SQVTM and ANQGSEA. CDR3 length: 12 residues. The CDR3: CSVGDTNYGYTF. In DNA form, the CDR3 reads TGCAGCGTTGGCGACACGAACTATGGCTACACCTTC.

The chain links TRBV7-9 to TRBJ2-7, with unresolved D. CDR1 and CDR2 from the germline V gene are SEHNR and FQNEAQ (reference sequence). Trimming took 5 bases from V and 2 from J, leaving 22 bases between them. The CDR3 is 17 amino acids. The CDR3 spells CASSDLASIFQPYEQYF. The CDR3 DNA follows: TGTGCCAGCAGCGATTTGGCCTCCATTTTCCAACCCTACGAGCAGTACTTC.

V is TRBV4-2 and J is TRBJ2-7; TRBD1 aligns across 11 bases. V shed 0 bases, J shed 6 bases, and the junction held 7 bases outside the gene matches. The CDR3 spans 16 residues. CDR1 LGHNA and CDR2 YNFKEQ come from the germline V gene. The CDR3 sequence is CASSQDTGTGGLEQYF. The DNA for the CDR3 is TGTGCCAGCAGCCAAGACACCGGGACAGGGGGGCTCGAGCAGTACTTC.